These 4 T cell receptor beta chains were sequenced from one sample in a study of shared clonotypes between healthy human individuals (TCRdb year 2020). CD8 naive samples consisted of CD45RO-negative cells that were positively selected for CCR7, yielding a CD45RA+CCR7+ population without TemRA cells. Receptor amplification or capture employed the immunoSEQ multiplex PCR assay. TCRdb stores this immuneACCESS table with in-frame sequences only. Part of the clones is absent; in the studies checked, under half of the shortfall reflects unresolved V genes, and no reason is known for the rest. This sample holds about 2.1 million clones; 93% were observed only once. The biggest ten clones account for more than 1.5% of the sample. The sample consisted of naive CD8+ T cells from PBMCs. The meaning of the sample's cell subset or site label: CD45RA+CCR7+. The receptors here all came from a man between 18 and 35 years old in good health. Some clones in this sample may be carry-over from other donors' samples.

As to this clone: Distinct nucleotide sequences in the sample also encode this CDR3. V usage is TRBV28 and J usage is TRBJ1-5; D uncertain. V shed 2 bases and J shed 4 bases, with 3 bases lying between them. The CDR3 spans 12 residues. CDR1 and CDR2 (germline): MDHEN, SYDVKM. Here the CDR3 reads CASSLPNQPQHF. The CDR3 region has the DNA TGTGCCAGCAGTTTACCGAATCAGCCCCAGCATTTT.

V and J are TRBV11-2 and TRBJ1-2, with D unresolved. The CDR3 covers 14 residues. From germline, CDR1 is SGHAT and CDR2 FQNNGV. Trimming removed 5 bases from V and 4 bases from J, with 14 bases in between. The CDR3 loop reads CASSRTADRYGYTF. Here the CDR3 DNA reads TGTGCCAGCAGCCGAACGGCAGACCGCTATGGCTACACCTTC.

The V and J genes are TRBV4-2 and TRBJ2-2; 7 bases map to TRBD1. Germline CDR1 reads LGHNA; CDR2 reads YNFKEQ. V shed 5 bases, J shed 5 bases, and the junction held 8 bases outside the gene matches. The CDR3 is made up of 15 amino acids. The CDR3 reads CASSYVGTVTGELFF. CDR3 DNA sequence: TGTGCCAGCAGCTATGTGGGGACAGTAACCGGGGAGCTGTTTTTT.

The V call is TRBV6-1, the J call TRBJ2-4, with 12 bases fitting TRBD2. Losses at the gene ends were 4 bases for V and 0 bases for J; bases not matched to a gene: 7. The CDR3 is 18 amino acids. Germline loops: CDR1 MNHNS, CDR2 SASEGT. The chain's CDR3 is CASSALAGGPLAKNIQYF. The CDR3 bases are TGTGCCAGCAGTGCGCTAGCGGGAGGGCCCCTAGCCAAAAACATTCAGTACTTC.